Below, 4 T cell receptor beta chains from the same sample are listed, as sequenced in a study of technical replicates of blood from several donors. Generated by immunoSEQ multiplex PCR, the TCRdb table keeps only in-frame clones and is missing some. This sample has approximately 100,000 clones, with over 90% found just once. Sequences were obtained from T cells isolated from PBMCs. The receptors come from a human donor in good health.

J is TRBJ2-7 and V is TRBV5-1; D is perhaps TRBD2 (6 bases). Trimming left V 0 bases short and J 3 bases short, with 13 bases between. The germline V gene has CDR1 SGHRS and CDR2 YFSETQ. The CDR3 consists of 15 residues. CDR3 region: CASSLGASDYYEQYF. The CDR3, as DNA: TGCGCCAGCAGCTTGGGGGCTAGCGACTACTACGAGCAGTACTTC.

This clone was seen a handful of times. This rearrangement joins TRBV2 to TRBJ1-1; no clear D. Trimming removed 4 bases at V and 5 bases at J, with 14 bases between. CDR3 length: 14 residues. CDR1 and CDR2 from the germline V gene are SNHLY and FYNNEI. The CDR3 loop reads CASSGTLPGTEAFF. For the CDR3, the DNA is TGTGCCAGCAGTGGTACACTCCCGGGGACTGAAGCTTTCTTT.

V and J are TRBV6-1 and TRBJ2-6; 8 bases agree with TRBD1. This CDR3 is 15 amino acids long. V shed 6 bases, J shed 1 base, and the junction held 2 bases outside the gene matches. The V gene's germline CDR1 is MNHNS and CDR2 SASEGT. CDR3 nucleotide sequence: TGTGCCAGCAGGGACAGGGTTTCTGGGGCCAACGTCCTGACTTTC. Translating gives CASRDRVSGANVLTF.

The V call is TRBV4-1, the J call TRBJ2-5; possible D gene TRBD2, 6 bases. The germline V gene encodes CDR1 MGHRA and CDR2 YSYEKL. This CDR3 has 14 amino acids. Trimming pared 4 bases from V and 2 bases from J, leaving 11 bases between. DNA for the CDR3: TGCGCCAGCAGCCTTCTAGCGTATCAAGAGACCCAGTACTTC. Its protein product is CASSLLAYQETQYF.